These 2 T cell receptor beta chains were all obtained from the same sample, sequenced in a study of OX40 agonist ivuxolimab in advanced cancers. Sequencing was performed with immunoSEQ multiplex PCR; in TCRdb, only in-frame clones are kept and a portion is missing. The sample holds approximately 87,000 clones; just over 85% are singletons and the top ten take roughly 4.5%. Sequences were derived from CD4+ or CD8+ T cells sorted from blood, sampled in a trial of the OX40 agonist ivuxolimab. The receptors were gathered from an adult with an advanced solid tumor such as melanoma, head and neck, liver or kidney cancer.

The genes are TRBV14 and TRBJ2-2, with D uncertain. Germline CDR1 is SGHDN and CDR2 is FVKESK. Trimming pared 0 bases from V and 7 bases from J, leaving 3 bases between. CDR3 length equals 12 residues. The CDR3 DNA reads TGTGCCAGCAGCCAAGACTTCGGGGAGCTGTTTTTT. Its translation is CASSQDFGELFF.

The rearrangement joins TRBV10-1 to TRBJ1-1, with D possibly matching TRBD1 (6 bases). CDR1 and CDR2 (germline): WNHNN, SYGVQD (reference sequence). V lost 5 bases, J lost 5 bases, and 9 bases lay in between. This CDR3 spans 12 amino acids. The CDR3 sequence: CASSNRATEAFF. CDR3 DNA: TGCGCCAGCAGTAACAGGGCTACTGAAGCTTTCTTT.